This paragraph covers one T cell receptor (beta chain) sequence. These data are taken from a study of blood T cell repertoires in COVID-19. Data came from immunoSEQ multiplex PCR; TCRdb stores just in-frame clones and leaves some out. The sample lists more than 65,000 clones, around 80% seen once, with just over 35% in the top ten. CDR3 length equals 14 residues. Germline V gives CDR1 MNHEY, CDR2 SVGAGI. The V end was cut by 6 bases, the J end by 6 bases, with 18 bases between. This chain links TRBV6-5 with TRBJ2-7; weak D call: TRBD1 (5 bases). Sequencing was carried out using peripheral blood. This receptor was identified in a woman aged 65 to 85 with acute or convalescent COVID-19. The CDR3 reads CASRHQGSRGEQYF. CDR3 bases: TGTGCCAGCAGGCATCAGGGTAGCAGAGGCGAGCAGTACTTC.